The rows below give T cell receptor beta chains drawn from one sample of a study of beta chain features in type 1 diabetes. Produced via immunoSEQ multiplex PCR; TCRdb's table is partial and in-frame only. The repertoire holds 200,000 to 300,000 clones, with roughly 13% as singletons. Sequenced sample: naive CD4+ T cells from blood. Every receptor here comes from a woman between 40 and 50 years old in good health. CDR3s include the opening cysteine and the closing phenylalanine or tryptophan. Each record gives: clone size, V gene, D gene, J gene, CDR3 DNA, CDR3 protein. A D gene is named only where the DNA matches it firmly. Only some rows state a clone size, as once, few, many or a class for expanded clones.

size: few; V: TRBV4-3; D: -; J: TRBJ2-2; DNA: TGCGCCAGCAGCCAAGTGCGAGGTTTGAACACCGGGGAGCTGTTTTTT; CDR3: CASSQVRGLNTGELFF
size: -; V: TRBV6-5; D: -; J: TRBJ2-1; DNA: TGTGCCTCGCGAGATTACAATGAGCAGTTCTTC; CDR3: CASRDYNEQFF
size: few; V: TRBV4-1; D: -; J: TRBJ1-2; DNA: TGCGCCAGCAGCTTCGGGCAGGGGTATGGCTACACCTTC; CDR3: CASSFGQGYGYTF
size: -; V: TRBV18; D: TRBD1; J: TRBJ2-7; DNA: TGTGCCAGCTCACCATGGGACAGGGGTGGCGAGCAGTACTTC; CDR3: CASSPWDRGGEQYF
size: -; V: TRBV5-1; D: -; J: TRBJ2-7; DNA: TGCGCCAGCAGCTTGGATCGGGACAAGGCTTACGAGCAGTACTTC; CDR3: CASSLDRDKAYEQYF
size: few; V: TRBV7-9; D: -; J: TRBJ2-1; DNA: TGTGCCAGCAGCCTGCCGGGGGTCAATGAGCAGTTCTTC; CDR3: CASSLPGVNEQFF
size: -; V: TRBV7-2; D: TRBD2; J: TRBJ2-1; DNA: TGTGCCAGCAGCCTGGGGGGGGGATACAATGAGCAGTTCTTC; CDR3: CASSLGGGYNEQFF
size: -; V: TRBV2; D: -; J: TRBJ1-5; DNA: TGTGCCAGCAGTTCTTCCGCGGGGGGGGGAGGCAATCAGCCCCAGCATTTT; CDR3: CASSSSAGGGGNQPQHF
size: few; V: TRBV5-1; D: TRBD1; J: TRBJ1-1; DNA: TGCGCCAGCAGCTTGGGCGGACAGGAGGGGACTGAAGCTTTCTTT; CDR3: CASSLGGQEGTEAFF
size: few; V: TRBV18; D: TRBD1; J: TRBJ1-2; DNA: TGTGCCAGCTCACCTCGGGACAGGACCCCCGCAACCTATGGCTACACCTTC; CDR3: CASSPRDRTPATYGYTF
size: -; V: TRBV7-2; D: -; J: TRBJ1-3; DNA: TGTGCCAGCAGGACAACGGGAACAGGGTCTGGAAACACCATATATTTT; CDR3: CASRTTGTGSGNTIYF
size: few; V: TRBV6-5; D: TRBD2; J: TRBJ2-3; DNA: TGTGCCAGCACCACCGGGGGGTACACAGATACGCAGTATTTT; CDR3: CASTTGGYTDTQYF
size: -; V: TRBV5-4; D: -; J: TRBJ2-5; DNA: TGTGCCAGCAGCCCCGGGAGACAAGAGACCCAGTACTTC; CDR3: CASSPGRQETQYF
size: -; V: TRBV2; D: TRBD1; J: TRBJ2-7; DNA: TGTGCCAGCAGCCGTACGGGACAGACCTACGAGCAGTACTTC; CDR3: CASSRTGQTYEQYF
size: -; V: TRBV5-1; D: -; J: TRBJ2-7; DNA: TGCGCCAGCAGCTTGGTGGGCAGCACCTCCTACGAGCAGTACTTC; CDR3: CASSLVGSTSYEQYF
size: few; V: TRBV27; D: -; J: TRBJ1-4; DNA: TGTGCCAGCAGTCGCACTTTTTCTAATGAAAAACTGTTTTTT; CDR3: CASSRTFSNEKLFF
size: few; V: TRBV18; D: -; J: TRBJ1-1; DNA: TGTGCCAGCTCACCTCAACAGGCACTTGAAGCTTTCTTT; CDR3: CASSPQQALEAFF
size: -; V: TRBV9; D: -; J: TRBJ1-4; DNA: TGTGCCAGCAGCGCGGGGGGCAGGGTAGTTGAAAAACTGTTTTTT; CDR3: CASSAGGRVVEKLFF
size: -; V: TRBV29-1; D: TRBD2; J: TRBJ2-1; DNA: TGCAGCGCGCGGATATGGACTAGCGGGGGCTCCTCCTACAATGAGCAGTTCTTC; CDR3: CSARIWTSGGSSYNEQFF
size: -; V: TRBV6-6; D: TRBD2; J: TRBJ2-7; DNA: TGTGCCAGCAGTGGGACTAGCGGGAGCTACGAGCAGTACTTC; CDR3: CASSGTSGSYEQYF
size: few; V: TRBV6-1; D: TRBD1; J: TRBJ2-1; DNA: TGTGCCAGCTGGACAGGCTTTTGGGATGAGCAGTTCTTC; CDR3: CASWTGFWDEQFF
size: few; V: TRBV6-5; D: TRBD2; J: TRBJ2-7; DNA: TGTGCCAGCAGTTACTCAGCGGGGGACTCCTACGAGCAGTACTTC; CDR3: CASSYSAGDSYEQYF
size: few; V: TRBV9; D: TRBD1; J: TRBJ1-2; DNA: TGTGCCAGCAGCTCGGGACAGAACTATGGCTACACCTTC; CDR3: CASSSGQNYGYTF
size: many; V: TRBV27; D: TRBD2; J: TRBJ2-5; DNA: TGTGCCAGCAGTTTAAACGGGGGGGAGACCCAGTACTTC; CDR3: CASSLNGGETQYF
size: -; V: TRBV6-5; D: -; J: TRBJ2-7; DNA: TGTGCCAGCAGACGACAGAACCTGGGGACCTACGAGCAGTACTTC; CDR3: CASRRQNLGTYEQYF
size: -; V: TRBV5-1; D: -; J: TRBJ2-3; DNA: TGCGCCAGCAGCTTCACAGGTGGTTTTGGCACAGATACGCAGTATTTT; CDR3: CASSFTGGFGTDTQYF
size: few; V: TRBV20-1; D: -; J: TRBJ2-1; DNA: TGCAGTGCTTCGGACAATGAGCAGTTCTTC; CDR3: CSASDNEQFF
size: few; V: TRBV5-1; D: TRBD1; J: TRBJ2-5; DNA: TGCGCCAGCAGCTGGTTGACAGGGGGCGGAGAGACCCAGTACTTC; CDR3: CASSWLTGGGETQYF
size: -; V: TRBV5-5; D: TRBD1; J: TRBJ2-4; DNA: TGTGCCAGCAGCAACTCCCTCTCAAGGGGGCTTTTTAACATTCAGTACTTC; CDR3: CASSNSLSRGLFNIQYF
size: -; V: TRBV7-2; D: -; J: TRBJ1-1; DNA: TGTGCCAGCAGCTTCCCGGGACAGAACACTGAAGCTTTCTTT; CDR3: CASSFPGQNTEAFF
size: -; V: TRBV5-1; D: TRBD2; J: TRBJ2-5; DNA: TGCGCCAGCAGCCTAAGACTAGCGGGAGCCCAAGAGACCCAGTACTTC; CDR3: CASSLRLAGAQETQYF
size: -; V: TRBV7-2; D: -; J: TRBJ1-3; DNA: TGTGCCAGCAGCTTGGGGCCACGTCCCTCTGGAAACACCATATATTTT; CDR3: CASSLGPRPSGNTIYF
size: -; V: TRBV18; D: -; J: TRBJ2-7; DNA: TGTGCCAGCTCACCTGGGGCAGTATACGAGCAGTACTTC; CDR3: CASSPGAVYEQYF
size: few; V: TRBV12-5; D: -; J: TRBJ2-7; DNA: TGTGCTAGTGGAACGACAGTTTTCCCCTACGAGCAGTACTTC; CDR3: CASGTTVFPYEQYF
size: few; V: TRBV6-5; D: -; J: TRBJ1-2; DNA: TGTGCCAGCTCAACAATACTTTCAGCAGGTGGCTACACCTTC; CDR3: CASSTILSAGGYTF
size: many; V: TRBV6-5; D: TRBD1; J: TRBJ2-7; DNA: TGTGCCAGCAGTTACGACAGGGTCTACGAGCAGTACTTC; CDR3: CASSYDRVYEQYF
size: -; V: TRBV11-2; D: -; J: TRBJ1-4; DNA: TGTGCCAGCACTAGAACCCCGGCTGGGGGCGGAGGACTGTTTTTT; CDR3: CASTRTPAGGGGLFF
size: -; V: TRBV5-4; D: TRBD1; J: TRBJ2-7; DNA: TGTGCCAGCAGGTGGGACAGAACCTACGAGCAGTACTTC; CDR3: CASRWDRTYEQYF
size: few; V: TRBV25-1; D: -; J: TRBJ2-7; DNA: TGTGCCAGTAGCGACACTCCCTACGAGCAGTACTTC; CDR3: CASSDTPYEQYF
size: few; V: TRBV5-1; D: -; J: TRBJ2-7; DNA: TGCGCCAGCAGCTTGGGACAGGGCGGGGACGAGCAGTACTTC; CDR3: CASSLGQGGDEQYF
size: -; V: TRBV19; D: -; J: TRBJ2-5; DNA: TGTGCCAGTGCAGATGCGGGGTACCAAGAGACCCAGTACTTC; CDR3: CASADAGYQETQYF
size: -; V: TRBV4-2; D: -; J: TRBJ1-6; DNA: TGTGCCAGCAGCCAAGGCTACTCCTCACCCCTCCACTTT; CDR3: CASSQGYSSPLHF
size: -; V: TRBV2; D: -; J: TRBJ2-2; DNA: TGTGCCAGCAGAGCTTCGGGGGTAGGGACCGGGGAGCTGTTTTTT; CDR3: CASRASGVGTGELFF
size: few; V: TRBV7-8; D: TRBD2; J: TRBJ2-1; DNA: TGTGCCAGCATTGCTGACCAGGGACTAGCCCGCTCCTACAATGAGCAGTTCTTC; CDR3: CASIADQGLARSYNEQFF
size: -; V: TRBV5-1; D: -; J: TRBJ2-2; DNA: TGCGCCAGCAGCTTGGCCCCAGGGAACACCGGGGAGCTGTTTTTT; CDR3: CASSLAPGNTGELFF
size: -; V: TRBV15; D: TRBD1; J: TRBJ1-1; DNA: TGTGCCACCAGCAGAGATTTCCTCCGGACAGGGGGGATGAACACTGAAGCTTTCTTT; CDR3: CATSRDFLRTGGMNTEAFF
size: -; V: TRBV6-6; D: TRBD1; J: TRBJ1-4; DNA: TGTGCCAGCAGTCGCGGGACAGTAGAAAAACTGTTTTTT; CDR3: CASSRGTVEKLFF
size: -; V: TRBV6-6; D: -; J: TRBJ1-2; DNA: TGTGCCAGCAGTTCATATCAGGGCTATGGCTACACCTTC; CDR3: CASSSYQGYGYTF
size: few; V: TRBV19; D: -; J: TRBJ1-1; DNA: TGTGCCAGTAGTCCCGGACAGACGAACACTGAAGCTTTCTTT; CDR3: CASSPGQTNTEAFF
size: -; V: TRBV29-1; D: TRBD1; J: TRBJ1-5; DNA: TGCAGCGCGAGAGGTGGGCAGGGGGAAAGTCAGCCCCAGCATTTT; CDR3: CSARGGQGESQPQHF